Following are 17 T cell receptor beta chains from one sample sequenced in a study of cytomegalovirus exposure and HLA in healthy donors. PCR primers comprised 60 Vbeta and 13 Jbeta primers. Sequenced by immunoSEQ multiplex PCR; TCRdb stores in-frame clones only, minus some. The sample yields approximately 110,000 clones, roughly 68% seen once. Sequencing used PBMCs. The receptors originated from a man younger than 40 in good health and CMV-seropositive.

V is TRBV5-1 and J is TRBJ2-5; 8 bases align to TRBD1. The trim removed 7 bases at V and 8 bases at J, leaving 13 bases unmatched. The CDR3 is made up of 14 amino acids. The germline CDR1 and CDR2 sequences are SGHRS and YFSETQ. The CDR3 loop is CASRPGQDGDTQYF. In DNA form, the CDR3 reads TGCGCCAGCCGACCGGGACAGGACGGGGACACCCAGTACTTC.

CDR3 in amino acids: CASRPTSGPYEQYF. CDR3 DNA sequence: TGTGCCAGCAGGCCGACTAGCGGTCCCTACGAGCAGTACTTC. The chain has TRBV27 and TRBJ2-7; 9 nucleotides align to TRBD2. V dropped 6 bases and J dropped 2; count of bases not matched to a gene: 5. The CDR3 loop spans 14 amino acids. Germline V gives CDR1 MNHEY, CDR2 SMNVEV (reference sequence).

The chain combines TRBV27 with TRBJ2-3, with TRBD2 identical over 7 bases. The CDR3 has 17 amino acids. V was clipped by 2 bases and J by 6 bases; unmatched bases: 14. Germline V gene data show CDR1 as MNHEY and CDR2 as SMNVEV (reference sequence). In nucleotides, the CDR3 is TGTGCCAGCAGTTTAGGGGAGGGCCGATCGGCGGCGGATACGCAGTATTTT. It translates to CASSLGEGRSAADTQYF.

The chain recombines TRBV10-2 with TRBJ1-1; D is unclear. The CDR3 is made up of 13 amino acids. The V and J ends lost 10 bases and 0 bases respectively, with 12 bases between them. Germline V CDR1 and CDR2: WSHSY, SAAADI. This chain's CDR3 is CAISIAMNTEAFF. The CDR3 DNA reads TGCGCCATTTCGATAGCTATGAACACTGAAGCTTTCTTT.

The gene calls are TRBV29-1 and TRBJ2-1; possibly TRBD1 for D (6 bases). Trimming took off 7 bases at V and 6 bases at J, with 16 bases between the two ends. Germline CDR1 and CDR2: SQVTM and ANQGSEA. The length of the CDR3 is 13 residues. The CDR3 spells CSANWGPLNEQFF. In nucleotides, the CDR3 is TGCAGCGCTAATTGGGGGCCCCTCAATGAGCAGTTCTTC.

This chain connects TRBV7-3 to TRBJ1-5, with a possible D match to TRBD1 (5 bases). CDR3 size: 15 residues. Trimming took 5 bases from V and 3 from J, leaving 14 bases between them. Germline CDR1 reads SGHTA; CDR2 reads FQGTGA. Here the CDR3 reads CASSPHPRVNQPQHF. The CDR3 nucleotides read TGTGCCAGCAGCCCCCACCCCAGGGTCAATCAGCCCCAGCATTTT.

The V gene is TRBV2, the J gene TRBJ1-2; D is undetermined. CDR1 SNHLY and CDR2 FYNNEI come from the germline V gene. Trimming took 5 bases from V and 8 from J, leaving 24 bases between them. The CDR3 sequence is 16 residues long. This chain's CDR3 is CASSRESQRGGEGYTF. CDR3 DNA sequence: TGTGCCAGCAGTAGAGAGTCCCAACGGGGAGGCGAAGGCTACACCTTC. Filled out from reference TRBV2 and TRBJ1-2, the complete variable domain reads EPEVTQTPSHQVTQMGQEVILRCVPISNHLYFYWYRQILGQKVEFLVSFYNNEISEKSEIFDDQFSVERPDGSNFTLKIRSTKLEDSAMYFCASSRESQRGGEGYTFGSGTRLTVV.

The rearrangement joins TRBV10-3 to TRBJ1-1; possible D gene TRBD1, 6 bases. CDR1 and CDR2 from the germline V gene are ENHRY and SYGVKD. This CDR3 has 17 amino acids. Trimming removed 3 bases from V and 2 bases from J, with 19 bases in between. Here the CDR3 reads CAISDRTVFLPNTEAFF. DNA for the CDR3: TGTGCCATCAGTGACCGGACAGTGTTTCTCCCAAACACTGAAGCTTTCTTT.

V is TRBV6-5 and J is TRBJ1-2, with a tentative D call TRBD1 (5 bases). The germline gives CDR1 MNHEY, CDR2 SVGAGI. V was cut by 0 bases and J by 0 bases, with 8 bases left in between. The CDR3 loop spans 15 amino acids. CDR3 sequence reads: CASSYSTAPNYGYTF. DNA of the CDR3: TGTGCCAGCAGTTACTCGACAGCTCCTAACTATGGCTACACCTTC.

J is TRBJ2-3 and V is TRBV9; 12 nucleotides match TRBD2. This CDR3 comprises 16 residues. Trimming took 0 bases from V and 2 from J; bases not matched to a gene: 1. The germline CDR1 and CDR2 sequences are SGDLS and YYNGEE. CDR3 coding DNA: TGTGCCAGCAGCGTAGGACTAGCGGGGGCCACAGATACGCAGTATTTT. It yields the protein CASSVGLAGATDTQYF. The full variable domain, with the rest looked up from reference TRBV9 and TRBJ2-3, is DSGVTQTPKHLITATGQRVTLRCSPRSGDLSVYWYQQSLDQGLQFLIQYYNGEERAKGNILERFSAQQFPDLHSELNLSSLELGDSALYFCASSVGLAGATDTQYFGPGTRLTVL.

This clone was found a few times. V and J are TRBV11-2 and TRBJ2-1; the D gene is possibly TRBD1 (6 bases). Germline CDR1 SGHAT, CDR2 FQNNGV. The CDR3 is 17 residues long. V was cut by 0 bases and J by 4 bases, with 16 bases left in between. This chain's CDR3 is CASSLDPSTGSYNEQFF. As DNA, the CDR3 is TGTGCCAGCAGCTTAGATCCGTCGACAGGATCTTACAATGAGCAGTTCTTC.

The rearrangement uses TRBV28 and TRBJ2-7; 9 nucleotides match TRBD1. Germline V gene sequence: CDR1 MDHEN, CDR2 SYDVKM. The length of the CDR3 is 17 residues. The trim removed 4 bases at V and 5 bases at J, leaving 15 bases unmatched. CDR3 sequence (DNA): TGTGCCAGCAGTTGGAACAGAGGCGTAGGGGACAGGGACGAGCAGTACGTC. Translating it yields CASSWNRGVGDRDEQYV.

This chain uses TRBV6-4 with TRBJ2-3; maybe TRBD1 (7 bases). Germline assignment: CDR1 MRHNA and CDR2 SNTAGT. V gave up 5 bases and J gave up 1 base, with 16 bases separating them. The CDR3 is 16 residues long. In nucleotides, the CDR3 is TGTGCCAGCAGTCTACTAGGGGGGACAGGCACAGATACGCAGTATTTT. Translation: CASSLLGGTGTDTQYF.

The V and J genes are TRBV5-6 and TRBJ1-1, with TRBD1 identical over 8 bases. Germline V gene lookup returns CDR1 SGHDT and CDR2 YYEEEE. The CDR3 length is 17 residues. After removal of 4 bases from V and 10 bases from J, the junction contained 21 bases not matched to a gene. CDR3 sequence (DNA): TGTGCCAGCAGCCCGGGGGGCGACAGGGGCTCCCTGGTTAGAGCTTTCTTT. It specifies CASSPGGDRGSLVRAFF.

The chain joins TRBV7-9 to TRBJ2-7; 7 bases line up with TRBD2. Germline lookup yields CDR1 SEHNR and CDR2 FQNEAQ (reference sequence). After removal of 5 bases from V and 2 bases from J, the junction contained 3 bases not matched to a gene. CDR3 size: 13 residues. As DNA, the CDR3 is TGTGCCAGCAGCCGTAGCGGGCCCTACGAGCAGTACGTC. It is translated as CASSRSGPYEQYV.

The rearrangement links TRBV6-5 to TRBJ2-1; 12 positions agree with TRBD2. Trimming cost V 8 bases and J 8 bases; bases outside gene matches: 10. The length of the CDR3 is 15 residues. Germline loops: CDR1 MNHEY, CDR2 SVGAGI. The CDR3 protein is CASGLLTSGSDEQFF. As DNA, the CDR3 is TGTGCCAGCGGCCTCCTGACTAGCGGGAGCGATGAGCAGTTCTTC.

V is TRBV5-1 and J is TRBJ1-1; TRBD1 matches at 12 bases. Germline V gene sequence: CDR1 SGHRS, CDR2 YFSETQ. This CDR3 is built from 16 residues. V lost 4 bases to trimming and J lost 1 base; unmatched junction nucleotides: 5. CDR3 region: CASSTGTGGANTEAFF. CDR3 DNA: TGCGCCAGCAGCACCGGGACAGGGGGCGCGAACACTGAAGCTTTCTTT.